Reported below is one TCR beta chain. This sample stems from a study of blood T cell repertoires in COVID-19. At the level of the study: COVID-19 samples collected from the United States, Italy and Spain covered acute and convalescent phases. T cells, B-cell-depleted T cells, or PBMCs provided the cDNA or gDNA that served as material.

As processed by the authors: It was from reference gene primer amplification that nucleated cell counts were estimated. The method was immunoSEQ multiplex PCR; TCRdb's version includes in-frame clones alone and lacks a portion of them. The D gene and trimming were derived from the DNA, and the V and J assignments and clone size from that table. This sample has approximately 200,000 clones, with around nine tenths found just once. CDR3 length equals 13 residues. V shed 6 bases and J shed 1 base, with 9 bases lying between them. Germline V gives CDR1 KGHSH, CDR2 LQKENI. Input material: peripheral blood. This chain connects TRBV18 to TRBJ1-1; D is undetermined. The receptor was derived from a man aged 25 to 40 with acute or convalescent COVID-19. CDR3 nucleotides: TGTGCCAGCTCCCCTAATTGGAACACTGAAGCTTTCTTT. The encoded protein is CASSPNWNTEAFF.